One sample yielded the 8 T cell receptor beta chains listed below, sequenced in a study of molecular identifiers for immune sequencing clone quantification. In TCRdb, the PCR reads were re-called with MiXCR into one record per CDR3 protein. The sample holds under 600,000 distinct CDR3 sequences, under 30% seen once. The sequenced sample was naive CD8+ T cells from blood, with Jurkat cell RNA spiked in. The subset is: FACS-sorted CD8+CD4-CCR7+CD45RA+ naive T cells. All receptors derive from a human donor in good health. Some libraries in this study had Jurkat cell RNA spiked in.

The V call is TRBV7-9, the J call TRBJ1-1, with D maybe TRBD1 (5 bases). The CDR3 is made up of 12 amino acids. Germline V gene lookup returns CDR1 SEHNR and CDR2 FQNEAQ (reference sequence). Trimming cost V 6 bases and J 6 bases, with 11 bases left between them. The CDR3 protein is CASRSQGPEAFF. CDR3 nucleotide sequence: TGTGCCAGCAGATCTCAGGGCCCTGAAGCTTTCTTT.

CDR3 nucleotides: TGCAGTGCCAAACTAGCGGGGGTCTCCTACGAGCAGTACTTC. Translation gives CSAKLAGVSYEQYF. This rearrangement joins TRBV20-1 to TRBJ2-7, with 11 nucleotides matching TRBD2. V lost 6 bases to trimming and J lost 0 bases; unmatched junction nucleotides: 4. Germline-derived CDR1 and CDR2 are DFQATT and SNEGSKA (reference sequence). CDR3 length: 14 residues.

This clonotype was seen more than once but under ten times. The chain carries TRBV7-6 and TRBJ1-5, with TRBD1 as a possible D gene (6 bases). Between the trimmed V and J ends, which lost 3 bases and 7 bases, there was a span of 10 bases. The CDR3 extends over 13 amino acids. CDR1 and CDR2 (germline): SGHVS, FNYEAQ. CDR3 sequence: CASSFAGVQPQHF. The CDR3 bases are TGTGCCAGCAGCTTTGCAGGGGTCCAGCCCCAGCATTTT.

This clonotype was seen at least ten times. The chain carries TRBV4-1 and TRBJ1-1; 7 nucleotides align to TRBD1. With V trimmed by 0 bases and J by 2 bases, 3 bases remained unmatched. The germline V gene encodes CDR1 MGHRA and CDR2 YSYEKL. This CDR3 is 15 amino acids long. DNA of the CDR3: TGCGCCAGCAGCCAAGAGGGACAGACAAACACTGAAGCTTTCTTT. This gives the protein CASSQEGQTNTEAFF.

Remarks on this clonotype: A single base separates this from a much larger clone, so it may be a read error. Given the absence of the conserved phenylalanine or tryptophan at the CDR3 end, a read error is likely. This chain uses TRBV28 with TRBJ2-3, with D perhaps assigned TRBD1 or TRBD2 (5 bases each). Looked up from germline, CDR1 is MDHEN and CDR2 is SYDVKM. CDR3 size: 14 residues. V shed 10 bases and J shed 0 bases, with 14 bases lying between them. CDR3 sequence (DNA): TGTGCCACCATGGGGGTGACTAGCACAGATACGCAGTATTTA. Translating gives CATMGVTSTDTQYL.

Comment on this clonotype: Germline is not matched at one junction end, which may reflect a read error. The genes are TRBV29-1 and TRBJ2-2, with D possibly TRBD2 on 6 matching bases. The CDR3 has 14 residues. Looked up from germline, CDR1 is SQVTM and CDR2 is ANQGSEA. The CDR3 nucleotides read TGCGGCGTTGAAGAAGTGGGGGTGACGGGGGAGCTGTTCTTT. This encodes CGVEEVGVTGELFF.

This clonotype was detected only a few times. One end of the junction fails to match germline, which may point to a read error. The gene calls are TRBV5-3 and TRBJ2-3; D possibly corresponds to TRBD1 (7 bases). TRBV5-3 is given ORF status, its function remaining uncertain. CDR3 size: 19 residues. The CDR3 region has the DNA TGTGCCAGCAGCTTGGGGACAGCGGTGGGCTCTAGCGGCACAGATACGCAGTATTTT. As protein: CASSLGTAVGSSGTDTQYF.

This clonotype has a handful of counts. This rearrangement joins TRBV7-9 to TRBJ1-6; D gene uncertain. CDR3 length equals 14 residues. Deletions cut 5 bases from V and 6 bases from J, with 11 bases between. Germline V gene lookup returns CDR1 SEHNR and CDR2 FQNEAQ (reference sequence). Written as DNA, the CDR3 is TGTGCCAGCAGCCCGGCTATCCCTAATTCACCCCTCCACTTT. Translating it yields CASSPAIPNSPLHF.